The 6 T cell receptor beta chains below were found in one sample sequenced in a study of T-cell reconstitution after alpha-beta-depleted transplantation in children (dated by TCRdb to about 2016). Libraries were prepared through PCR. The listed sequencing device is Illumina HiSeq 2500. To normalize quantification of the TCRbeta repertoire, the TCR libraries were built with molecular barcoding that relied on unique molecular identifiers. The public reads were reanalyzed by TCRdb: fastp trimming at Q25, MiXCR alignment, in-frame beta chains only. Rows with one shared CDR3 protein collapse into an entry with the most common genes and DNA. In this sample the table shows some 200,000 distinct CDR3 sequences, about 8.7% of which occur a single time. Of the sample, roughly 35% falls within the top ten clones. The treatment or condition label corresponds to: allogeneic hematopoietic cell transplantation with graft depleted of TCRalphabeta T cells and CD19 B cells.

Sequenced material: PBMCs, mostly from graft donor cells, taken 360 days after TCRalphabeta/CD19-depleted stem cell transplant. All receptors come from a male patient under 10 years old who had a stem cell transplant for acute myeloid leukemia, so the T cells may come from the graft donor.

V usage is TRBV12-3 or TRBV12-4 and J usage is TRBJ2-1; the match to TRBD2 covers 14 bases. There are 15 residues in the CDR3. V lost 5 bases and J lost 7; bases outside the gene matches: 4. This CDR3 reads CASSKGLAGENEQFF. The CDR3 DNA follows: TGTGCCAGCAGTAAGGGACTAGCGGGAGAGAATGAGCAGTTCTTC.

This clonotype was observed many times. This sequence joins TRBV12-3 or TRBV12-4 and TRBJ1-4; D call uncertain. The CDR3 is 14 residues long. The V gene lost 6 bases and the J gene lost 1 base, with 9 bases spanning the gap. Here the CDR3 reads CASSWDVTNEKLFF. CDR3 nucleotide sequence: TGTGCCAGCAGCTGGGATGTAACTAATGAAAAACTGTTTTTT.

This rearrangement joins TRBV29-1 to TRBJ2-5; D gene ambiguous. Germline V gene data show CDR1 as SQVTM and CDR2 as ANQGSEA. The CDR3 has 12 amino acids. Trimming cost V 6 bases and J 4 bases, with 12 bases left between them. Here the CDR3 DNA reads TGCAGCGTAACCCCTAGAGGAGAGACCCAGTACTTC. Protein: CSVTPRGETQYF.

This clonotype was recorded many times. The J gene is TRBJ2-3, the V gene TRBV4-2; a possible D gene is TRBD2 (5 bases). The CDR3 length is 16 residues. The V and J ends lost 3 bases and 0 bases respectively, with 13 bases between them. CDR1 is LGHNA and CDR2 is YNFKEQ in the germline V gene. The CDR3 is CASSHGLGGSTDTQYF. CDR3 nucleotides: TGTGCCAGCAGCCATGGCTTAGGAGGAAGCACAGATACGCAGTATTTT.

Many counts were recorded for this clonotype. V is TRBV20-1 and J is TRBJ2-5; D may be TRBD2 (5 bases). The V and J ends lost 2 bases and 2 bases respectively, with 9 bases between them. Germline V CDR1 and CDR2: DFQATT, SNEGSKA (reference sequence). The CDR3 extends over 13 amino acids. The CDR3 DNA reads TGCAGTGCTAGAAGAGGGCAGCAAGAGACCCAGTACTTC. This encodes CSARRGQQETQYF.

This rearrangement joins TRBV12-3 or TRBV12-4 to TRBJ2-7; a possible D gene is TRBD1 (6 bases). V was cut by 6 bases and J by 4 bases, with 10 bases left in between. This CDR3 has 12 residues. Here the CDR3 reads CASSRTGYEQYV. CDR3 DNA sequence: TGTGCCAGCAGCCGTACAGGGTACGAGCAGTACGTC.